This T cell receptor beta chain was recorded in a study of T-cell reconstitution after alpha-beta-depleted transplantation in children. This clonotype was counted ten times or more. Per germline, CDR1 SGHNT and CDR2 YYREEE (reference sequence). V was trimmed by 5 bases and J by 2 bases, leaving 16 bases between them. CDR3 length: 15 amino acids. Using unique molecular identifiers, the investigators prepared the TCRbeta library. TCRdb reanalysed the PCR reads using MiXCR and keeps one entry per CDR3 protein. Of hundreds of thousands of distinct CDR3 sequences listed, over 15% are singletons. Specimen: PBMCs from the stem cell graft donor, collected from the stem cell graft. The clonotype was recovered from a human donor who donated a stem cell graft to a child with acute myeloid leukemia. The V gene is TRBV5-4, the J gene TRBJ1-1, with TRBD1 as a possible D gene (6 bases). DNA for the CDR3: TGTGCCAGCAGACCTGGAGGGGGACCCAACACTGAAGCTTTCTTT. This codes for CASRPGGGPNTEAFF.